Listed below are T cell receptor beta chains from one sample, sequenced in a study of CD4+ T cells in melanoma. Generated by immunoSEQ multiplex PCR, the TCRdb table keeps only in-frame clones and is missing some. The sample comprises some 15,000 clones, approximately 63% of which are singletons, and 15% to 18% rests with the top ten. The sample taken for sequencing was cells from a culture (not recorded whether cultured in vitro). The origin of the receptors is a human donor with melanoma. The CDR3 runs from the conserved cysteine through the conserved F or W. D genes are given only for firm matches. The listing skips clone size in some rows; elsewhere it reads once, few, many or a size class.

d_gene: .; j_gene: TRBJ2-1; v_gene: TRBV7-2; abundance: .; CDR3nt: TGTGCCAGCAGCTTTACGAGCACCCGGGCTTACAATGAGCAGTTCTTC; CDR3aa: CASSFTSTRAYNEQFF
d_gene: TRBD2; j_gene: TRBJ2-5; v_gene: TRBV5-5; abundance: .; CDR3nt: TGTGCCAGCAGCCTCTGGGGGGGTTCGGGGGAGACCCAGTACTTC; CDR3aa: CASSLWGGSGETQYF
d_gene: .; j_gene: TRBJ2-7; v_gene: TRBV25-1; abundance: .; CDR3nt: TGTGCCAGCAGTGAATCCCCCTCCTACGAGCAGTACTTC; CDR3aa: CASSESPSYEQYF
d_gene: .; j_gene: TRBJ2-5; v_gene: TRBV2; abundance: .; CDR3nt: TGTGCCAGCAGTGAGAGGTCCCGGGAGGAGACCCAGTACTTC; CDR3aa: CASSERSREETQYF
d_gene: .; j_gene: TRBJ2-7; v_gene: TRBV2; abundance: .; CDR3nt: TGTGCCTCCCAGGGGGGCGTCTACCCAAGGTACGAGCAGTACTTC; CDR3aa: CASQGGVYPRYEQYF
d_gene: .; j_gene: TRBJ1-5; v_gene: TRBV2; abundance: few; CDR3nt: TGTGCCAGCAGTAGCGTTCCGGAGCGCTCCAATCAGCCCCAGCATTTT; CDR3aa: CASSSVPERSNQPQHF
d_gene: .; j_gene: TRBJ1-2; v_gene: TRBV7-6; abundance: .; CDR3nt: TGTGCCAGCAGCTTAGCCTTAATGGCGGGAGATGGCTGCACCTTC; CDR3aa: CASSLALMAGDGCTF
d_gene: TRBD2; j_gene: TRBJ2-2; v_gene: TRBV4-2; abundance: few; CDR3nt: TGTGCCAGCAGCCAAGCGACTAGCGGGGGGACCGGGGAGCTGTTTTTT; CDR3aa: CASSQATSGGTGELFF
d_gene: TRBD1; j_gene: TRBJ2-7; v_gene: TRBV6-5; abundance: .; CDR3nt: TGTGCCATGGGCCGGGACAGGGGGCCCTACGAGCAGTACTTC; CDR3aa: CAMGRDRGPYEQYF
d_gene: TRBD2; j_gene: TRBJ2-5; v_gene: TRBV7-3; abundance: .; CDR3nt: TGTGCCAGCAGCTTACTCATGACGGGGGGAATCCAAGAGACCCAGTACTTC; CDR3aa: CASSLLMTGGIQETQYF
d_gene: .; j_gene: TRBJ2-7; v_gene: TRBV6-6; abundance: .; CDR3nt: TGTGCCAGCAGCGAACAGGTTTACGAGCAGTACTTC; CDR3aa: CASSEQVYEQYF
d_gene: .; j_gene: TRBJ2-7; v_gene: TRBV10-3; abundance: .; CDR3nt: TGTGCCATCAGGGCGGTGATCTCCTACGAGCAGTACTTC; CDR3aa: CAIRAVISYEQYF
d_gene: .; j_gene: TRBJ2-1; v_gene: TRBV27; abundance: .; CDR3nt: TGTGCCAGCCAGACTGGCAGGTGGTCCTACAATGAGCAGTTCTTC; CDR3aa: CASQTGRWSYNEQFF
d_gene: .; j_gene: TRBJ2-7; v_gene: TRBV7-8; abundance: .; CDR3nt: TGTGCCAGCAGCTTGGGGCCTGGGGCAGCCTACGAGCAGTACTTC; CDR3aa: CASSLGPGAAYEQYF
d_gene: .; j_gene: TRBJ1-2; v_gene: TRBV5-1; abundance: .; CDR3nt: TGCGCCAGCAGCTTGGCACAGCCCCTCGGACACACCTTC; CDR3aa: CASSLAQPLGHTF
d_gene: .; j_gene: TRBJ2-5; v_gene: TRBV30; abundance: .; CDR3nt: TGTGCCTGGAGTGTAAAGAGTTGGGGGAACGAAGAGACCCAGTACTTC; CDR3aa: CAWSVKSWGNEETQYF
d_gene: .; j_gene: TRBJ1-1; v_gene: TRBV11-2; abundance: few; CDR3nt: TGTGCCACCTCCACAGGGATCGGCGACACTGAAGCTTTCTTT; CDR3aa: CATSTGIGDTEAFF
d_gene: .; j_gene: TRBJ2-2; v_gene: TRBV5-1; abundance: few; CDR3nt: TGCGCCAGCAGGGCGACGGCGAACACCGGGGAGCTGTTTTTT; CDR3aa: CASRATANTGELFF
d_gene: TRBD2; j_gene: TRBJ2-7; v_gene: TRBV19; abundance: .; CDR3nt: TGTGCCAGTAGTCCAGGCAGCGGGGTTAAGCGCGAGCAGTACTTC; CDR3aa: CASSPGSGVKREQYF
d_gene: .; j_gene: TRBJ2-1; v_gene: TRBV7-8; abundance: .; CDR3nt: TGTGCCAGCAGCTTAGATCCGGGGTACAATGAGCAGTTCTTC; CDR3aa: CASSLDPGYNEQFF
d_gene: .; j_gene: TRBJ1-5; v_gene: TRBV6-1; abundance: .; CDR3nt: TGTGCCAGCAGAACCACCCTGAATCAGCCCCAGCATTTT; CDR3aa: CASRTTLNQPQHF
d_gene: .; j_gene: TRBJ2-7; v_gene: TRBV6-1; abundance: .; CDR3nt: TGTGCCAGCAGAATGGGGACCCCACCCTCCTACGAGCAGTACTTC; CDR3aa: CASRMGTPPSYEQYF
d_gene: TRBD1; j_gene: TRBJ1-4; v_gene: TRBV5-1; abundance: .; CDR3nt: TGCGCCAGCAGCTTGGGGACAGGGGTTGAAAAACTGTTTTTT; CDR3aa: CASSLGTGVEKLFF
d_gene: .; j_gene: TRBJ2-3; v_gene: TRBV4-2; abundance: once; CDR3nt: TGTGCCAGCAGCCCTCAGGAGAGCACAGATACGCAGTATTTT; CDR3aa: CASSPQESTDTQYF